The next 17 T cell receptor beta chains were all read from a single sample in a study of Graves' ophthalmopathy and Graves' hyperthyroidism. Amplified TCR beta CDR3 regions were obtained using RNA transcripts as template. Second-round multiplex PCR came after a first-round RT-PCR that employed HTBI primers. TCRdb fed the multiplex PCR reads into MiXCR, producing one record per CDR3 protein. In the table there are approximately 410,000 distinct CDR3 sequences, 15% of which are singletons. Sequenced material: peripheral blood. These receptors originate from a woman aged 18-29 years with stable Graves' hyperthyroidism.

This clonotype was counted at least ten times. This chain uses TRBV5-1 with TRBJ1-1; weak D call: TRBD1 (6 bases). The germline CDR1 and CDR2 sequences are SGHRS and YFSETQ. The CDR3 totals 15 residues. V was cut by 0 bases and J by 4 bases, with 13 bases left in between. As DNA, the CDR3 is TGCGCCAGCAGCTTGGTCCACAGGGAGGCCACTGAAGCTTTCTTT. Residues: CASSLVHREATEAFF.

This clonotype came up many times. The chain uses TRBV6-6 and TRBJ1-5; D not certain. Per germline, CDR1 MNHNY and CDR2 SVGAGI (reference sequence). The V and J ends lost 6 bases and 2 bases respectively, with 11 bases between them. The CDR3 loop spans 14 amino acids. The CDR3 is CASRIRFGNQPQHF. CDR3 bases: TGTGCCAGCAGGATCAGGTTCGGCAATCAGCCCCAGCATTTT.

There are many counts of this clonotype. This chain joins TRBV5-1 and TRBJ1-2; 8 bases agree with TRBD1. V was clipped by 0 bases and J by 14 bases; unmatched bases: 15. The CDR3 spans 15 residues. Germline loops: CDR1 SGHRS, CDR2 YFSETQ. The CDR3 spells CASSLERMNPGQETF. CDR3 nucleotides: TGCGCCAGCAGCTTGGAACGGATGAATCCGGGACAGGAGACCTTC.

This clonotype was counted at least ten times. The V call is TRBV6-2 or TRBV6-3, the J call TRBJ1-6; maybe TRBD1 (5 bases). CDR3 length equals 14 residues. CDR1 and CDR2 from the germline V gene are MNHEY and SVGEGT. The ends were cut back, 0 bases at V and 10 bases at J, with 10 bases in the middle. The CDR3 DNA reads as TGTGCCAGCAGTTACTCGCGTGACAGCTCACCCCTCCACTTT. Its protein product is CASSYSRDSSPLHF.

About this clonotype itself: A read error may explain this, as a much larger clone is one base away. V is TRBV29-1 and J is TRBJ2-7; D remains ambiguous. CDR1 SQVTM and CDR2 ANQGSEA come from the germline V gene. The CDR3 is made up of 11 amino acids. V was trimmed by 4 bases and J by 0 bases, leaving 4 bases between them. DNA for the CDR3: TGCAGCGTTGTGGCCTCCTACGAGCAGTACTTC. It encodes CSVVASYEQYF.

In this sample, this clonotype turned up many times. The J gene is TRBJ2-7, the V gene TRBV7-2; D not resolved. CDR1 SGHTA and CDR2 FQGNSA come from the germline V gene. The CDR3 is made up of 14 amino acids. The V and J ends lost 2 bases and 3 bases respectively, with 11 bases between them. For the CDR3, the DNA is TGTGCCAGCAGCTTACAGGCAGGTTACTACGAGCAGTACTTC. The encoded protein is CASSLQAGYYEQYF.

This clonotype was found many times. The gene calls are TRBV5-1 and TRBJ2-2; the D is unclear. Deletions cut 4 bases from V and 3 bases from J, with 10 bases between. The CDR3 has 14 amino acids. Germline values: CDR1 SGHRS, CDR2 YFSETQ. CDR3 DNA: TGCGCCAGCAGCGTAGACACCCACACCGGGGAGCTGTTTTTT. Translation gives CASSVDTHTGELFF.

At least ten counts were recorded for this clonotype. V is TRBV6-5 and J is TRBJ2-5; no definite D call. V dropped 6 bases and J dropped 1 base, with 12 bases sitting between them. The germline V gene encodes CDR1 MNHEY and CDR2 SVGAGI. The CDR3 extends over 14 amino acids. CDR3 nucleotide sequence: TGTGCCAGCAGACCTCTCCGTGCCCAAGAGACCCAGTACTTC. Residues: CASRPLRAQETQYF.

The sample holds many counts of this clonotype. This chain links TRBV29-1 with TRBJ1-1; D gene uncertain. CDR1 and CDR2 (germline): SQVTM, ANQGSEA. The V end lost 3 bases, the J end lost 4 bases, and 15 bases lay between the germline ends. The CDR3 totals 14 residues. DNA for the CDR3: TGCAGCGTTGAGGGAGGGTATAGCAGCACTGAAGCTTTCTTT. Translation: CSVEGGYSSTEAFF.

The table lists this clonotype with many counts. The chain couples TRBV5-1 to TRBJ1-5, with 9 bases fitting TRBD1. The trim removed 4 bases at V and 2 bases at J, leaving 4 bases unmatched. The CDR3 extends over 15 amino acids. CDR1 and CDR2 (germline): SGHRS, YFSETQ. The CDR3 DNA follows: TGCGCCAGCAGCGGGAGGGACAGGGGCAATCAGCCCCAGCATTTT. Translation gives CASSGRDRGNQPQHF.

The chain employs TRBV19 and TRBJ1-1; the D is unclear. This CDR3 contains 14 residues. The germline V and J ends were trimmed by 6 bases and 2 bases, with 13 bases remaining between them. CDR1 is LNHDA and CDR2 is SQIVND in the germline V gene (reference sequence). CDR3 amino acids: CASSMPGKNTEAFF. CDR3 in DNA: TGTGCCAGTAGCATGCCAGGAAAAAACACTGAAGCTTTCTTT.

At least ten counts were recorded for this clonotype. J is TRBJ1-5 and V is TRBV6-2 or TRBV6-3; D call uncertain. The V and J ends lost 6 bases and 9 bases respectively, with 12 bases between them. The CDR3 spans 12 residues. Germline assignment: CDR1 MNHEY and CDR2 SVGEGT. The CDR3 DNA reads TGTGCCAGCAGGCGCGCCGGAGGGCCCCAGCATTTT. Its translation is CASRRAGGPQHF.

There are a few counts of this clonotype. This rearrangement joins TRBV19 to TRBJ1-1; D ambiguous. Trimming pared 1 base from V and 8 bases from J, leaving 8 bases between. The CDR3 is 12 amino acids. CDR1 is LNHDA and CDR2 is SQIVND in the germline V gene (reference sequence). The chain's CDR3 is CASSIGREEAFF. The DNA for the CDR3 is TGTGCCAGTAGTATAGGTCGGGAGGAAGCTTTCTTT.

This clonotype was observed many times. The junction and the germline gene differ at one end; a read error may be behind it. This chain uses TRBV2 with TRBJ1-2, with D maybe TRBD1 (5 bases). The germline V gene has CDR1 SNHLY and CDR2 FYNNEI. CDR3 length: 10 residues. The CDR3 sequence: CASSESRVDF. In DNA, the CDR3 is TGTGCCAGCAGTGAAAGCAGGGTGGACTTC.

Details on this clonotype: Possible read error: a much larger clone is one base away. V gene TRBV6-5 combines with J gene TRBJ1-6; D is perhaps TRBD1 (5 bases). Germline V gene sequence: CDR1 MNHEY, CDR2 SVGAGI. V was shortened by 0 bases and J by 8 bases, with 14 bases between the two germline ends. The CDR3 is 16 residues long. CDR3 residues: CASSYSSRGKDSPLHF. The CDR3 bases are TGTGCCAGCAGTTACTCGAGTAGGGGAAAGGATTCACCCCTCCACTTT.

Many counts were recorded for this clonotype. The chain has TRBV6-5 and TRBJ1-6; possibly TRBD1 for D (6 bases). The CDR3 contains 14 residues. Germline V gene sequence: CDR1 MNHEY, CDR2 SVGAGI. V gave up 4 bases and J gave up 5 bases, with 9 bases separating them. CDR3 protein: CASSFRGNNSPLHF. The CDR3, as DNA: TGTGCCAGCAGTTTCAGGGGTAATAATTCACCCCTCCACTTT.

This clonotype appeared many times. The CDR3 loop reads CASSLLRVNTEAFF. Here the CDR3 DNA reads TGCGCCAGCAGCTTGTTGAGGGTGAACACTGAAGCTTTCTTT. The chain employs TRBV5-1 and TRBJ1-1; D call uncertain. Per germline, CDR1 SGHRS and CDR2 YFSETQ. The CDR3 consists of 14 residues. The V end lost 1 base, the J end lost 0 bases, and 7 bases lay between the germline ends.